This T cell receptor (beta chain) was sequenced in a study of CD8 T cells in ankylosing spondylitis. TCRdb recomputed calls from the 5' RACE reads with MiXCR, one row per CDR3 protein. The sample contains some 180,000 distinct CDR3 sequences, 15% to 20% of which appear only once. Findings and caveats of the study: In the blood and synovial fluid of reactive arthritis, some motif variants had been previously reported.

This clonotype showed up many times. What it binds is unknown. Per germline, CDR1 KGHDR and CDR2 SFDVKD. The CDR3 spans 14 residues. V gave up 8 bases and J gave up 1 base, with 14 bases separating them. Sequencing was performed on blood, either unsorted or a sorted T cell fraction (not recorded which). The receptor was isolated from a male donor aged 5-30 years with ankylosing spondylitis or in good health (not recorded which). The chain uses TRBV24-1 and TRBJ2-7; no reliable D call. The CDR3 DNA sequence: TGTGCCACCAATGTTGAGCCGGCTTCCTACGAGCAGTACGTC. It encodes CATNVEPASYEQYV.